These 27 T cell receptor beta chains came from one sample sequenced in a study of shared clonotypes between healthy human individuals. Profiled with immunoSEQ multiplex PCR; TCRdb holds only in-frame clones, not every one. The data contain fewer than 650,000 clones, over 65% of them singletons. The sequenced sample consisted of PBMCs. These receptors were obtained from a woman in her 40s in good health. Some clones in this sample may be carry-over from other donors' samples.

This chain joins TRBV21-1 and TRBJ2-7. TRBV21-1 is recorded as a pseudogene. The CDR3 totals 11 residues. The CDR3 spells CASSKAYEQYF. DNA for the CDR3: TGTGCCAGCAGCAAAGCCTACGAGCAGTACTTC.

J is TRBJ2-5 and V is TRBV5-1; perhaps TRBD2 as D (5 bases). The V and J ends lost 3 bases and 5 bases respectively, with 17 bases between them. CDR1 SGHRS and CDR2 YFSETQ come from the germline V gene. The CDR3 is 15 residues long. The CDR3 DNA reads as TGCGCCAGCAGCTCCTCTTATAGCGTTGGGGAGACCCAGTACTTC. This gives the protein CASSSSYSVGETQYF.

Details on this clone: Being one base from a much bigger clone, this may be a read error. The rearrangement joins TRBV10-3 to TRBJ2-7, with TRBD2 matching over 10 bases. V trimming: 8 bases; J trimming: 4 bases; junction bases outside the gene matches: 5. The CDR3 runs to 13 residues. The germline V gene encodes CDR1 ENHRY and CDR2 SYGVKD. Here the CDR3 reads CAIGLAGGYEQYF. The CDR3 DNA reads as TGTGCCATCGGCTTAGCGGGAGGATACGAGCAGTACTTC.

The chain has TRBV27 and TRBJ2-5; 9 bases are shared with TRBD2. The CDR3 loop spans 16 amino acids. Germline V gene sequence: CDR1 MNHEY, CDR2 SMNVEV (reference sequence). V was clipped by 0 bases and J by 5 bases; unmatched bases: 7. CDR3 DNA sequence: TGTGCCAGCAGTTTATCTACTAGCGGGCTGGCGGAGACCCAGTACTTC. Amino acid sequence: CASSLSTSGLAETQYF.

This clone was found many times. The rearrangement links TRBV27 to TRBJ2-7; D unresolved. Germline values: CDR1 MNHEY, CDR2 SMNVEV (reference sequence). V lost 5 bases and J 7 bases, leaving 12 bases between the germline ends. The CDR3 runs 12 residues. The CDR3: CASSPEVREQYF. CDR3 in DNA: TGTGCCAGCAGTCCCGAGGTGAGGGAGCAGTACTTC.

The chain carries TRBV2 and TRBJ1-2, with TRBD1 matching 7 bases. The CDR3 is 14 residues long. After removal of 7 bases from V and 5 bases from J, the junction contained 10 bases not matched to a gene. Germline CDR1 reads SNHLY; CDR2 reads FYNNEI. The CDR3 spells CASTPHGTEYGYTF. DNA for the CDR3: TGTGCCAGCACCCCTCACGGGACAGAGTATGGCTACACCTTC.

The chain recombines TRBV2 with TRBJ1-5, with 10 bases identical to TRBD1. CDR1 SNHLY and CDR2 FYNNEI come from the germline V gene. The CDR3 runs to 15 residues. The V segment lost 8 bases and the J segment 3 bases; nucleotides outside the gene matches: 7. CDR3 DNA sequence: TGTGCCAGCCGGCAGACAGGGGGCCCCAATCAGCCCCAGCATTTT. It yields the protein CASRQTGGPNQPQHF.

The table lists this clone with many counts. This chain uses TRBV5-1 with TRBJ1-2; TRBD1 matches at 7 bases. CDR3 length: 15 residues. V lost 5 bases to trimming and J lost 4 bases; unmatched junction nucleotides: 11. CDR1 SGHRS and CDR2 YFSETQ come from the germline V gene. CDR3 amino acids: CASSPTGDTAYGYTF. DNA for the CDR3: TGCGCCAGCAGTCCCACAGGGGACACGGCCTATGGCTACACCTTC.

This clone occurred once. The chain joins TRBV28 to TRBJ2-5; D uncertain. V lost 6 bases, J lost 3 bases, and 11 bases lay in between. The CDR3 length is 13 residues. CDR1 MDHEN and CDR2 SYDVKM come from the germline V gene. DNA for the CDR3: TGTGCCAGCAGCTGGCGGCCCGAAGAGACCCAGTACTTC. Translation gives CASSWRPEETQYF.

This clone was seen once. The chain recombines TRBV9 with TRBJ1-2; D gene ambiguous. CDR1 is SGDLS and CDR2 is YYNGEE in the germline V gene. CDR3 length: 14 residues. V gave up 0 bases and J gave up 4 bases, with 10 bases separating them. CDR3 sequence (DNA): TGTGCCAGCAGCGTAGTTGCGGGTCCCTATGGCTACACCTTC. Translating gives CASSVVAGPYGYTF. Filled out from reference TRBV9 and TRBJ1-2, the complete variable domain reads DSGVTQTPKHLITATGQRVTLRCSPRSGDLSVYWYQQSLDQGLQFLIQYYNGEERAKGNILERFSAQQFPDLHSELNLSSLELGDSALYFCASSVVAGPYGYTFGSGTRLTVV.

The gene calls are TRBV30 and TRBJ2-6; D is ambiguous. V was trimmed by 5 bases and J by 4 bases, leaving 9 bases between them. Germline-derived CDR1 and CDR2 are GTSNPN and SVGIG (reference sequence). The CDR3 extends over 13 amino acids. This chain's CDR3 is CAWLPGGANVLTF. The CDR3 DNA reads as TGTGCCTGGCTGCCTGGAGGGGCCAACGTCCTGACTTTC.

This clone has just a few counts. A far larger clone is a single base away, which makes a read error likely. The final CDR3 position lacks the conserved phenylalanine or tryptophan, pointing to a likely read error. The CDR3 nucleotides read TGTGCCAGTAGTCGGTGGGAAACTGAAGCTTTCCTT. It is translated as CASSRWETEAFL. The chain recombines TRBV19 with TRBJ1-1; D call uncertain. The germline V gene has CDR1 LNHDA and CDR2 SQIVND (reference sequence). The CDR3 covers 12 residues. Trimming removed 5 bases from V and 5 bases from J, with 9 bases in between.

V usage is TRBV28 and J usage is TRBJ1-1; D not certain. Trimming removed 1 base at V and 7 bases at J, with 10 bases between. This CDR3 is 13 amino acids long. Germline-derived CDR1 and CDR2 are MDHEN and SYDVKM. This CDR3 reads CASSLSTWGEAFF. The DNA for the CDR3 is TGTGCCAGCAGTTTATCCACATGGGGTGAAGCTTTCTTT.

This chain links TRBV5-1 with TRBJ2-3; no definite D call. This CDR3 has 13 residues. V shed 4 bases and J shed 6 bases, with 12 bases lying between them. Per the germline V gene, CDR1 is SGHRS and CDR2 is YFSETQ. As DNA, the CDR3 is TGCGCCAGCAGCCTACGAGATGGGGATACGCAGTATTTT. Its translation is CASSLRDGDTQYF.

This chain uses TRBV21-1 with TRBJ2-5; the D call TRBD1 from the table was never checked on the DNA. TRBV21-1 is a pseudogene locus. This CDR3 comprises 15 residues. Here the CDR3 reads CASSNRDRGQETQYF. In DNA form, the CDR3 reads TGTGCCAGCAGCAACCGGGACAGGGGTCAGGAGACCCAGTACTTC.

The chain links TRBV30 to TRBJ1-3; 7 bases align to TRBD1. Looked up from germline, CDR1 is GTSNPN and CDR2 is SVGIG (reference sequence). The CDR3 is made up of 13 amino acids. V lost 8 bases, J lost 1 base, and 5 bases stayed unmatched. As DNA, the CDR3 is TGTGCCATAGCGACAGGGTCTGGAAACACCATATATTTT. Translating it yields CAIATGSGNTIYF.

This rearrangement joins TRBV5-6 to TRBJ1-3; D remains ambiguous. CDR1 and CDR2 from the germline V gene are SGHDT and YYEEEE. The germline V and J ends were trimmed by 0 bases and 4 bases, with 8 bases remaining between them. The CDR3 contains 14 residues. CDR3 in amino acids: CASSLGHQGNTIYF. The CDR3 region has the DNA TGTGCCAGCAGCTTGGGACACCAAGGAAACACCATATATTTT.

This clone was picked up many times. Other DNA sequences from this sample encode an identical CDR3 as well. The V gene is TRBV18, the J gene TRBJ2-1; TRBD1 matches 10 bases. V shed 1 base, J shed 5 bases, and the junction held 2 bases outside the gene matches. From germline, CDR1 is KGHSH and CDR2 LQKENI. This CDR3 contains 15 residues. For the CDR3, the DNA is TGTGCCAGCTCACCACGACAGGGGGCCAACAATGAGCAGTTCTTC. Amino acids: CASSPRQGANNEQFF.

The chain is built from TRBV10-3 and TRBJ1-1; D may be TRBD1 (5 bases). Germline V gene lookup returns CDR1 ENHRY and CDR2 SYGVKD. V gave up 2 bases and J gave up 3 bases, with 16 bases separating them. CDR3 length: 16 residues. CDR3 sequence: CAISERTGRGDTEAFF. DNA for the CDR3: TGTGCCATCAGTGAGCGGACCGGGAGGGGTGACACTGAAGCTTTCTTT.

This chain connects TRBV5-1 to TRBJ1-2; 8 bases line up with TRBD1. Trimming took 7 bases from V and 4 from J; bases not matched to a gene: 9. CDR1 is SGHRS and CDR2 is YFSETQ in the germline V gene. The CDR3 is 14 amino acids. CDR3 region: CASRRQGATYGYTF. The CDR3 coding sequence is TGCGCCAGCCGGAGGCAGGGGGCGACCTATGGCTACACCTTC. Full variable domain (missing parts from reference TRBV5-1 and TRBJ1-2): KAGVTQTPRYLIKTRGQQVTLSCSPISGHRSVSWYQQTPGQGLQFLFEYFSETQRNKGNFPGRFSGRQFSNSRSEMNVSTLELGDSALYLCASRRQGATYGYTFGSGTRLTVV.

V usage is TRBV5-1 and J usage is TRBJ2-3, with TRBD2 matching over 10 bases. The CDR3 has 15 residues. The germline CDR1 and CDR2 sequences are SGHRS and YFSETQ. V dropped 5 bases and J dropped 5; count of bases not matched to a gene: 8. The CDR3 here is CASSPIAGGLDTQYF. CDR3 DNA sequence: TGCGCCAGCAGTCCGATAGCGGGAGGTTTAGATACGCAGTATTTT.

The chain combines TRBV13 with TRBJ1-2; D remains unclear. CDR1 and CDR2 from the germline V gene are PRHDT and FYEKMQ (reference sequence). The CDR3 runs to 12 residues. The V gene lost 5 bases and the J gene lost 8 bases, with 12 bases spanning the gap. This CDR3 is CASSPIRSGYTF. CDR3 coding DNA: TGTGCCAGCAGCCCCATACGTTCCGGCTACACCTTC.

This clone was recorded only once. The chain is built from TRBV11-3 and TRBJ2-7; D uncertain. The CDR3 contains 13 residues. V was shortened by 2 bases and J by 5 bases, with 10 bases between the two germline ends. Germline V gene data show CDR1 as SGHNT and CDR2 as YENEEA. The CDR3 protein is CASSLQTRDEQYF. In nucleotides, the CDR3 is TGTGCCAGCAGCTTACAGACCCGTGACGAGCAGTACTTC.

A remark on this clone: This likely stems from a read error, as it lies one base from a far larger clone. This chain uses TRBV30 with TRBJ1-1; weak D call: TRBD1 (6 bases). The CDR3 covers 11 residues. The germline V gene encodes CDR1 GTSNPN and CDR2 SVGIG (reference sequence). The CDR3 coding sequence is TGTGTCTGGGGGGCTGTGGCTGAAGCTTTCTTT. It translates to CVWGAVAEAFF.

Points on this clone: Within the sample, other DNA sequences also encode this same CDR3. The V gene is TRBV11-2, the J gene TRBJ2-7; 15 nucleotides agree with TRBD2. The germline gives CDR1 SGHAT, CDR2 FQNNGV. The junction had 9 bases not matched to a gene; V was cut back by 3 bases and J by 0 bases. The CDR3 consists of 19 residues. CDR3 protein: CASSFNPGLAGGDSYEQYF. The CDR3 DNA is TGTGCCAGCAGCTTCAACCCGGGACTAGCGGGAGGAGACTCCTACGAGCAGTACTTC.

With regard to this clone: This could be a read error, since a much larger clone is one nucleotide away. The chain carries TRBV7-9 and TRBJ2-2, with D possibly called TRBD1 or TRBD2 (7 bases each). V was pared by 5 bases and J by 7 bases, with 11 bases between. The CDR3 is made up of 13 amino acids. The germline CDR1 and CDR2 sequences are SEHNR and FQNEAQ (reference sequence). The CDR3 protein is CASSPRGGGELFF. CDR3 DNA sequence: TGTGCCAGCAGCCCCAGGGGGGGCGGGGAGCTGTTTTTT.

The J gene is TRBJ2-7, the V gene TRBV27, with 7 bases matching TRBD2. The ends lost 2 bases at V and 2 bases at J; junction bases unmatched: 6. The CDR3 length is 15 residues. CDR1 is MNHEY, CDR2 SMNVEV, per germline (reference sequence). CDR3 in amino acids: CASSLTPGGTYEQYF. The CDR3 DNA is TGTGCCAGCAGTTTAACCCCGGGAGGTACCTACGAGCAGTACTTC.